Listed below are T cell receptor beta chains from one sample, sequenced in a study of T-cell memory formation after mild COVID-19. From the 5' RACE reads, TCRdb called clonotypes with MiXCR, one entry per CDR3 protein. Of 540,000 or so distinct CDR3 sequences listed, roughly 20% were seen once; the top ten hold approximately 13%. Sequenced: PBMCs or a T cell subset sorted from them (not recorded which). The receptors derive from an adult woman who had mild COVID-19 (a few samples of this study predate the infection). Cell type and time point are not known. CDR3s include the opening cysteine and the closing phenylalanine or tryptophan. The order of the fields is clone size, J gene, V gene, D gene, CDR3 DNA, CDR3 protein. A D gene is named only where the DNA matches it firmly. The size field is filled for only some rows; it gives once, few, many or a size class.

>NA|TRBJ2-4|TRBV4-1|NA
TGCGCCAGCAGCCAAGTTGGGGCCCGTAGTCCCAAAAACATTCAGTACTTC
CASSQVGARSPKNIQYF
>NA|TRBJ1-2|TRBV9|NA
TGTGCCAGCAGCGTAGCACAGGGTCCCTATGGCTACACCTTC
CASSVAQGPYGYTF
>many|TRBJ2-1|TRBV7-6|NA
TGTGCCAGCAGCTTACTAGTAGGCAATGAGCAGTTCTTC
CASSLLVGNEQFF
>NA|TRBJ2-1|TRBV11-1|TRBD1
TGTGCCAGCAGCTTAGCCAGGGGGTTCAATGAGCAGTTCTTC
CASSLARGFNEQFF
>NA|TRBJ1-2|TRBV7-9|NA
TGTGCCAGCAGAGAACAGGGATATGGCTACACCTTC
CASREQGYGYTF
>NA|TRBJ2-3|TRBV7-2|TRBD2
TGTGCCAGCAGCTTTACCCGCCTGCTAGCGGGAGGGAGCACAGATACGCAGTATTTT
CASSFTRLLAGGSTDTQYF
>NA|TRBJ2-7|TRBV3-1|TRBD2
TGTGCCAGCAGCCCCTCATGGGCTAGCGGGACCGAGCAGTACTTC
CASSPSWASGTEQYF
>NA|TRBJ2-3|TRBV5-5|TRBD1
TGTGCCAGCAGCCCACCGACAGGGGACACAGATACGCAGTATTTT
CASSPPTGDTDTQYF
>few|TRBJ1-2|TRBV6-5|TRBD1
TGTGCCAGCAGGGACAGGATCATCTATGGCTACACCTTC
CASRDRIIYGYTF
>NA|TRBJ2-7|TRBV29-1|NA
TGCAGCGTTGATTGGACACCTGCCTACGAGCAGTACTTC
CSVDWTPAYEQYF
>few|TRBJ2-7|TRBV6-2/TRBV6-3|TRBD2
TGTGCCAGCAGAGCCATAGCGGGAGTCGACGAGCAGTACTTC
CASRAIAGVDEQYF
>many|TRBJ2-3|TRBV5-1|NA
TGCGCCAGCAGCTTGGTCGGGGATACGCAGTATTTT
CASSLVGDTQYF
>few|TRBJ2-3|TRBV4-1|NA
TGCGCCAGCAGCCCCCTTAGGGGGGCCGGCACAGATACGCAGTATTTT
CASSPLRGAGTDTQYF
>NA|TRBJ1-1|TRBV27|NA
TGTGCCAGCAGTTTAGTGGGGCCTCCTGGTGAAGCTTTCTTT
CASSLVGPPGEAFF
>many|TRBJ2-7|TRBV5-1|NA
TGCGCCAGCAGCCCCCAAGGACAGACCTACGAGCAGTACTTC
CASSPQGQTYEQYF
>NA|TRBJ2-2|TRBV7-9|NA
TGTGCCAGCAGCCCTCCCACCGGGGGCCGGGGCACCGGGGAGCTGTTTTTT
CASSPPTGGRGTGELFF
>many|TRBJ2-1|TRBV5-1|TRBD1
TGCGCCAGCAGCCCCGGACAGGGATCCTACAATGAGCAGTTCTTC
CASSPGQGSYNEQFF
>many|TRBJ2-2|TRBV20-1|TRBD2
TGCAGTGCTAGAGCTAGCGGGGGAGGGACCGGGGAGCTGTTTTTT
CSARASGGGTGELFF
>NA|TRBJ1-1|TRBV29-1|NA
TGCAGCGTTGACTGGGCTCAGACTGAAGCTTTCTTT
CSVDWAQTEAFF
>many|TRBJ2-7|TRBV7-9|TRBD2
TGTGCCAGCAGCTTAGTGGCTAGCGGGCCTTCCTACGAGCAGTACTTC
CASSLVASGPSYEQYF
>NA|TRBJ2-1|TRBV5-1|NA
TGCGCCAGCAATCTTGGCTCCTACAATGAGCAGTTCTTC
CASNLGSYNEQFF
>NA|TRBJ1-2|TRBV25-1|NA
TGTGCCAGCAGTTCACACAGGGTTGGCGATGGCTACACCTTC
CASSSHRVGDGYTF
>few|TRBJ2-7|TRBV12-3/TRBV12-4|NA
TGTGCCAGCAGTTTTGCACGGCCAGGGACCTACGAGCAGTACTTC
CASSFARPGTYEQYF